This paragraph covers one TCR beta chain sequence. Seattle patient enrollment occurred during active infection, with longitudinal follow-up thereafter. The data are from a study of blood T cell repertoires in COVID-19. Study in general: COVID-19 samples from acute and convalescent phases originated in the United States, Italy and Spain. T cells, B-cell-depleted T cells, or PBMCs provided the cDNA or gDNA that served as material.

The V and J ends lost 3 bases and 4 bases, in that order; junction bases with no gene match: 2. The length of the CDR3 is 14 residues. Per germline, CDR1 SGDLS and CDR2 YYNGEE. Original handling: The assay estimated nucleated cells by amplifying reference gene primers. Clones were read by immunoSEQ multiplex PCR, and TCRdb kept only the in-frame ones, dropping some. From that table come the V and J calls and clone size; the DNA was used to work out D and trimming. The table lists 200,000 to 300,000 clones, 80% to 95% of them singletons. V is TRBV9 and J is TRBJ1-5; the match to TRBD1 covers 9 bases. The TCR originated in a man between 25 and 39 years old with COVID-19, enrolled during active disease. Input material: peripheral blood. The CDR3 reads CASSGGTGNQPQHF. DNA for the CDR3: TGTGCCAGCAGCGGTGGGACAGGGAATCAGCCCCAGCATTTT.